The TCR beta chain described here comes from a study of OX40 agonist ivuxolimab in advanced cancers. Study results and caveats: Patients who responded partially at 0.1-3.0 mg/kg showed clonal expansion ranking among the lowest. Researchers report that CD8+ T cells had, on average, more expanded clones than CD4+. At 0.1 to 3.0 mg/kg and by week 6, clonal expansion occurred in CD4+ and CD8+ blood T cells.

Repertoires were generated with immunoSEQ multiplex PCR, while TCRdb's copy carries only in-frame clones and drops some. The sample holds some 63,000 clones, almost 95% seen once. Note on this clone: Its target is not known.

V dropped 2 bases and J dropped 0 bases, with 12 bases sitting between them. The CDR3 extends over 16 amino acids. The germline gives CDR1 ENHRY, CDR2 SYGVKD. V gene TRBV10-3 combines with J gene TRBJ2-3; no firm D call. The sequencing used CD4+ or CD8+ T cells sorted from blood, collected in a trial of the OX40 agonist ivuxolimab. The clonotype originates from an adult with an advanced solid tumor such as melanoma, head and neck, liver or kidney cancer. The DNA for the CDR3 is TGTGCCATCAGTGAGGCCCTCTTAACTAGCACAGATACGCAGTATTTT. Its translation is CAISEALLTSTDTQYF.